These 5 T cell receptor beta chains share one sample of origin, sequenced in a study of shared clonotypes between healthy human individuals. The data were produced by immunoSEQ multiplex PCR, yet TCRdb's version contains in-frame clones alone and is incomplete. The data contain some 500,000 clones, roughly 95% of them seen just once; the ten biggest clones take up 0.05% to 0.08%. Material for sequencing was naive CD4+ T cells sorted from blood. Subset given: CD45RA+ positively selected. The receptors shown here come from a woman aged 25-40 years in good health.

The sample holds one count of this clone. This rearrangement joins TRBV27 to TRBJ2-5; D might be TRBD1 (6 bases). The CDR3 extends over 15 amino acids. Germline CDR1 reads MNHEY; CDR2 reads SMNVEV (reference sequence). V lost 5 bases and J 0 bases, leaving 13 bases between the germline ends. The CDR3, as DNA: TGTGCCAGCAGTCCTCTCGGGACAAACCAAGAGACCCAGTACTTC. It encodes CASSPLGTNQETQYF.

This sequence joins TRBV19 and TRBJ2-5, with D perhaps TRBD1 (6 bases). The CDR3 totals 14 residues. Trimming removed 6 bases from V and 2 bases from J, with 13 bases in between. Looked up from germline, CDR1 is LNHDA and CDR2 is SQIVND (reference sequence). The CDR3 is CASRQGEMQETQYF. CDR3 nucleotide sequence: TGTGCCAGTAGACAGGGTGAGATGCAAGAGACCCAGTACTTC.

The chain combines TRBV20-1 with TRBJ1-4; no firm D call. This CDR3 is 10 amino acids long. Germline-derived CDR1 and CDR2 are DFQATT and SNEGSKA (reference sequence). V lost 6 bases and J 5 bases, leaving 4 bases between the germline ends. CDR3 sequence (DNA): TGCAGTGCCAAGAATGAAAAACTGTTTTTT. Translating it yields CSAKNEKLFF.

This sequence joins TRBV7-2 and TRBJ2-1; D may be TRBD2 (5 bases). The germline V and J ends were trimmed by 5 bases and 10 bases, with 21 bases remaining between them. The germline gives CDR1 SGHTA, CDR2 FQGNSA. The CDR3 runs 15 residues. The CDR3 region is CASSPMGAGLVEQFF. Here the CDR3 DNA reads TGTGCCAGCAGCCCTATGGGAGCAGGTTTAGTCGAGCAGTTCTTC. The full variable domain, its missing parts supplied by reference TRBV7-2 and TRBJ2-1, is GAGVSQSPSNKVTEKGKDVELRCDPISGHTALYWYRQSLGQGLEFLIYFQGNSAPDKSGLPSDRFSAERTGGSVSTLTIQRTQQEDSAVYLCASSPMGAGLVEQFFGPGTRLTVL.

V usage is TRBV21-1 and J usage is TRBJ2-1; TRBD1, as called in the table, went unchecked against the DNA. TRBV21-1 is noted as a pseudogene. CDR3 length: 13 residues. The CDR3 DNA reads TGTGCCAGCAGCCAGAGGGTCCGGGACAGGGGATTCTTC. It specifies CASSQRVRDRGFF.